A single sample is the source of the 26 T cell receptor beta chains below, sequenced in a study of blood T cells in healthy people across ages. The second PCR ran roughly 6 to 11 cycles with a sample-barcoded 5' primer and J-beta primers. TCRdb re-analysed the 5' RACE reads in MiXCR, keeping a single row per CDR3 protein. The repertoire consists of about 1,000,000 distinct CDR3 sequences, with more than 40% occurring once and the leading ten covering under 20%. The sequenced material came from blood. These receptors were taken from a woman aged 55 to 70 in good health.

The DNA for the CDR3 is TGTGCCAGCAGCCTAAGGACGACCTACGAGCAGTACTTC. Translating gives CASSLRTTYEQYF. This sequence joins TRBV3-1 and TRBJ2-7; D call uncertain. Germline CDR1 reads LGHDT; CDR2 reads YNNKEL (reference sequence). The V end was cut by 4 bases, the J end by 2 bases, with 9 bases between. The CDR3 has 13 amino acids.

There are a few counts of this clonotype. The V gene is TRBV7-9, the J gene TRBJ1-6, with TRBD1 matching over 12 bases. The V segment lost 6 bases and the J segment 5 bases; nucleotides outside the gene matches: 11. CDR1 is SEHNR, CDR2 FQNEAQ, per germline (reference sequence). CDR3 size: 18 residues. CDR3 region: CASSRGTGGPKDNSPLHF. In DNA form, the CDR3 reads TGTGCCAGCAGTCGGGGGACAGGGGGCCCGAAGGATAATTCACCCCTCCACTTT.

Written as DNA, the CDR3 is TGTGCCAGCGGGACTGTCAAAAACATTCAGTACTTC. This encodes CASGTVKNIQYF. V and J are TRBV27 and TRBJ2-4; TRBD2 is a possible D gene (6 bases). Trimming stripped 8 bases from V and 3 bases from J, with 8 bases between. CDR1 is MNHEY, CDR2 SMNVEV, per germline (reference sequence). The CDR3 totals 12 residues.

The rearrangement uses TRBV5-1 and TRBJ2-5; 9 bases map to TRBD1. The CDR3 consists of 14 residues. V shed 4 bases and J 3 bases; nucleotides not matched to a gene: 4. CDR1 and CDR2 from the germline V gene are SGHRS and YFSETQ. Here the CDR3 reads CASSIQGAKETQYF. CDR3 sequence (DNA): TGCGCCAGCAGCATACAGGGGGCAAAAGAGACCCAGTACTTC.

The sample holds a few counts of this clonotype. The CDR3: CASSAMGAGEEDTQYF. The CDR3 bases are TGTGCCAGCAGCGCCATGGGGGCGGGAGAAGAAGATACGCAGTATTTT. This chain uses TRBV7-2 with TRBJ2-3; TRBD2 might be the D (7 bases). Deletions cut 5 bases from V and 5 bases from J, with 20 bases between. The CDR3 has 16 residues. Germline V gives CDR1 SGHTA, CDR2 FQGNSA.

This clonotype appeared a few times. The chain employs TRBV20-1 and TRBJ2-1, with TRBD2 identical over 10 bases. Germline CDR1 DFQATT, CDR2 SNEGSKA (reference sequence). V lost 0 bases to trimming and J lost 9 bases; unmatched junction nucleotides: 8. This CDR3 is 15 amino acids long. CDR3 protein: CSARDRLAGDSEQFF. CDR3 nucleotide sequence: TGCAGTGCTAGAGATAGGCTAGCGGGAGACAGTGAGCAGTTCTTC.

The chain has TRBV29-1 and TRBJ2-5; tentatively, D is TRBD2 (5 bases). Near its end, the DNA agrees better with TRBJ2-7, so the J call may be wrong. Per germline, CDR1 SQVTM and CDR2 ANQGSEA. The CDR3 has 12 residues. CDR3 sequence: CSVAGEGDEQYF. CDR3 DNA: TGCAGCGTTGCTGGTGAGGGTGACGAGCAGTACTTC.

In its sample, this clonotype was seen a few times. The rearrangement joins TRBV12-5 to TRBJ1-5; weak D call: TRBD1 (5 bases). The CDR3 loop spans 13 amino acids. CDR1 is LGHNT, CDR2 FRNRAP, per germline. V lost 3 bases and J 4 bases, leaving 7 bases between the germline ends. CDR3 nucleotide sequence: TGTGCTAGTGGTTTCGGGGGAAATCAGCCCCAGCATTTT. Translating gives CASGFGGNQPQHF.

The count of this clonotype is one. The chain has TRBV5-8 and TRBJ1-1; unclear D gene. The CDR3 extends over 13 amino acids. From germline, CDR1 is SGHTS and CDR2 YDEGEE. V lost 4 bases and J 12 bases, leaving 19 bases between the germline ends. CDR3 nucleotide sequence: TGTGCCAGCAGCGTTGGTAGGACCCCTGGTACTTTCTTT. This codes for CASSVGRTPGTFF.

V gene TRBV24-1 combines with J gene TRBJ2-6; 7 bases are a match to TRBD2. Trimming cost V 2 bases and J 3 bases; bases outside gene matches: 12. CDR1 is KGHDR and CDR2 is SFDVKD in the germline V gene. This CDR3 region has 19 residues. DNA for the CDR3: TGTGCCACCAGTGATTCTATACGCAGGGAGGGCGTTGGGGCCAACGTCCTGACTTTC. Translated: CATSDSIRREGVGANVLTF.

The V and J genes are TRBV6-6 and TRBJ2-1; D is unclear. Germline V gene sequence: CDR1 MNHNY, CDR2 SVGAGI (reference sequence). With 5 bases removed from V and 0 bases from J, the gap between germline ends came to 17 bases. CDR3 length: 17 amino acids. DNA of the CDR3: TGTGCCAGCAGTCCCCGCCAAGGTCCCAGCTCCTACAATGAGCAGTTCTTC. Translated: CASSPRQGPSSYNEQFF.

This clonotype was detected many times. The CDR3 sequence: CSAPSARNDEQFF. The DNA for the CDR3 is TGCAGTGCTCCTAGCGCCCGTAACGATGAGCAGTTCTTC. The rearrangement uses TRBV20-1 and TRBJ2-1; tentative D call: TRBD2 (6 bases). Trimming removed 5 bases at V and 8 bases at J, with 16 bases between. The CDR3 covers 13 residues. Germline V gene lookup returns CDR1 DFQATT and CDR2 SNEGSKA (reference sequence).

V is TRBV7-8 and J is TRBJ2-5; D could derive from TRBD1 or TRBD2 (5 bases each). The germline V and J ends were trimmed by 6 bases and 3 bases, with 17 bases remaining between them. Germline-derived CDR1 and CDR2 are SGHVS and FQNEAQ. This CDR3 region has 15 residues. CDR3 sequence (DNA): TGTGCCAGCAGTTTACCCCGGGACGTCAAAGAGACCCAGTACTTC. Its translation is CASSLPRDVKETQYF.

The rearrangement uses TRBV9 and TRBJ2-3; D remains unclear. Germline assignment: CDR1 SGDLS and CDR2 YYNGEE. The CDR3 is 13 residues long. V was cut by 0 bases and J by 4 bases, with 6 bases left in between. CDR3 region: CASSVGVADTQYF. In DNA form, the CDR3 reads TGTGCCAGCAGCGTAGGGGTGGCAGATACGCAGTATTTT.

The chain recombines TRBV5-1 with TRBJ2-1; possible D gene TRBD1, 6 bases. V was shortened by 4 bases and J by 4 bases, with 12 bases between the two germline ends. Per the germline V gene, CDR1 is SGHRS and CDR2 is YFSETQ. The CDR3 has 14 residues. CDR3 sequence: CASSEGDQYNEQFF. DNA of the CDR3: TGCGCCAGCAGCGAGGGGGACCAGTACAATGAGCAGTTCTTC.

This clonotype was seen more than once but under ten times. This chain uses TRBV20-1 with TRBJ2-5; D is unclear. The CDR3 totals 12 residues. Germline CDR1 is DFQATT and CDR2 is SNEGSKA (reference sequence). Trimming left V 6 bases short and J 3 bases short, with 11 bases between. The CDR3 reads CSATGKKETQYF. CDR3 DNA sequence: TGCAGTGCGACGGGCAAAAAAGAGACCCAGTACTTC.

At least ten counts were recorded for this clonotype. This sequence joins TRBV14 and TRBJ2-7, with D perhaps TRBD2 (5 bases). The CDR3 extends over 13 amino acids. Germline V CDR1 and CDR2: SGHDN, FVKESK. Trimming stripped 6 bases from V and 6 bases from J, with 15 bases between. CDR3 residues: CASRYGLLSEQYF. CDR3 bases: TGTGCCAGCAGGTACGGACTCCTGAGCGAGCAGTACTTC.

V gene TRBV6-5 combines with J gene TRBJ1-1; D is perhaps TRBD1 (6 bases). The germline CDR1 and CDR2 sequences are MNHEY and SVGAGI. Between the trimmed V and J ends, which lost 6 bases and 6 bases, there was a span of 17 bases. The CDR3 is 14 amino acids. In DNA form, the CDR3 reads TGTGCCAGCAGATTTTACCTACAGGGAGCTGAAGCTTTCTTT. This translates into CASRFYLQGAEAFF.

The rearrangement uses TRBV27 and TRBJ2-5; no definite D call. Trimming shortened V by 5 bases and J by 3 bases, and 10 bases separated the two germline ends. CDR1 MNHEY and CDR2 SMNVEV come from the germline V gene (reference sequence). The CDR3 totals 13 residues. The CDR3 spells CASSVFPEETQYF. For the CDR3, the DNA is TGTGCCAGCAGTGTCTTCCCCGAAGAGACCCAGTACTTC.

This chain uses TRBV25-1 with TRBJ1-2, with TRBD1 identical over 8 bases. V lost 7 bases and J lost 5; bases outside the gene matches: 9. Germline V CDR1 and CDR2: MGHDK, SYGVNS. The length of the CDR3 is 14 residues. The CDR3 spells CASKKQGAGYGYTF. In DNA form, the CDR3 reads TGTGCCAGCAAAAAGCAGGGGGCAGGGTATGGCTACACCTTC.

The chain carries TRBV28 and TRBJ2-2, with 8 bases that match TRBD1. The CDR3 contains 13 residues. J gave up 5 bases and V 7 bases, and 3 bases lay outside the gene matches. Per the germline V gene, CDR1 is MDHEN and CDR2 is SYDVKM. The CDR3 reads CASTRGLTGELFF. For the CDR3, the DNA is TGTGCCAGCACCAGGGGGCTTACCGGGGAGCTGTTTTTT.

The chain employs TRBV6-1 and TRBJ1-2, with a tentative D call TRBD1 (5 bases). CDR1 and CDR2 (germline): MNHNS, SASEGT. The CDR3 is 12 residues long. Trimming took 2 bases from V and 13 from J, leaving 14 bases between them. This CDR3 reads CASSESLRTGTF. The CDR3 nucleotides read TGTGCCAGCAGTGAAAGTCTCAGAACAGGCACCTTC.

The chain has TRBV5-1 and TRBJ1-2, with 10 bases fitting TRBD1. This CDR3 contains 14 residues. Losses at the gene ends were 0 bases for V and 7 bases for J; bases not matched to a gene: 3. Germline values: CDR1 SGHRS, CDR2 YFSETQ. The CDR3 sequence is CASSLGDRGSGYTF. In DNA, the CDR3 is TGCGCCAGCAGCTTGGGGGACAGGGGAAGTGGCTACACCTTC.

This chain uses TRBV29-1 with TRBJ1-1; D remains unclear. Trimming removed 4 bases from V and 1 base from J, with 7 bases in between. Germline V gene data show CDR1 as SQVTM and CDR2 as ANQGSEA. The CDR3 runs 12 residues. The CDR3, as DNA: TGCAGCGTTGGGATAGGGAACACTGAAGCTTTCTTT. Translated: CSVGIGNTEAFF. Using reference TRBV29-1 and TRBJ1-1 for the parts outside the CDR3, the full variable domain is SAVISQKPSRDICQRGTSLTIQCQVDSQVTMMFWYRQQPGQSLTLIATANQGSEATYESGFVIDKFPISRPNLTFSTLTVSNMSPEDSSIYLCSVGIGNTEAFFGQGTRLTVV.

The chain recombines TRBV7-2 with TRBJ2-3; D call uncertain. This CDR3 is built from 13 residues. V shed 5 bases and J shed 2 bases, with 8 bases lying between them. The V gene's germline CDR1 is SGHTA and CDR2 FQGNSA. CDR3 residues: CASSRQHTDTQYF. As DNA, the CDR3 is TGTGCCAGCAGCCGCCAGCACACAGATACGCAGTATTTT. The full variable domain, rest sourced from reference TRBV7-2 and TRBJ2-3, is GAGVSQSPSNKVTEKGKDVELRCDPISGHTALYWYRQSLGQGLEFLIYFQGNSAPDKSGLPSDRFSAERTGGSVSTLTIQRTQQEDSAVYLCASSRQHTDTQYFGPGTRLTVL.

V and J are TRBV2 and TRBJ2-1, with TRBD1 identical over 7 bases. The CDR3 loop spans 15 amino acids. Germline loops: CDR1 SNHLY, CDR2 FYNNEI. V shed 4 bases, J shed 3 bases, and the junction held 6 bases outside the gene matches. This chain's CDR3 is CASSGQTGSYNEQFF. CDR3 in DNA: TGTGCCAGCAGTGGCCAGACAGGGAGCTACAATGAGCAGTTCTTC. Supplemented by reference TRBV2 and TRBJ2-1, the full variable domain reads EPEVTQTPSHQVTQMGQEVILRCVPISNHLYFYWYRQILGQKVEFLVSFYNNEISEKSEIFDDQFSVERPDGSNFTLKIRSTKLEDSAMYFCASSGQTGSYNEQFFGPGTRLTVL.